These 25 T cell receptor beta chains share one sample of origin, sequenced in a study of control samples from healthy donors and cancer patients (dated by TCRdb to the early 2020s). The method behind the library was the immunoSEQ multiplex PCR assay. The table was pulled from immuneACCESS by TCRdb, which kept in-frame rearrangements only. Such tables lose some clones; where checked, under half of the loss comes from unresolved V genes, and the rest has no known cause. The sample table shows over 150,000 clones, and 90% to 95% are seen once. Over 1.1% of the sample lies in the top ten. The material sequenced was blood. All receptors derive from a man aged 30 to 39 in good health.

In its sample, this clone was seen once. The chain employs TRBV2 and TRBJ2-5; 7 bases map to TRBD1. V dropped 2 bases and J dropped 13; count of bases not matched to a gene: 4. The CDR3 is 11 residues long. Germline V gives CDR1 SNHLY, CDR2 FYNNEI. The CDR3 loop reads CASSETRDRYF. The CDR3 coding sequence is TGTGCCAGCAGTGAAACCCGGGACAGGTACTTC. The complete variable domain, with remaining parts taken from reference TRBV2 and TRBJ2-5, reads EPEVTQTPSHQVTQMGQEVILRCVPISNHLYFYWYRQILGQKVEFLVSFYNNEISEKSEIFDDQFSVERPDGSNFTLKIRSTKLEDSAMYFCASSETRDRYFGPGTRLLVL.

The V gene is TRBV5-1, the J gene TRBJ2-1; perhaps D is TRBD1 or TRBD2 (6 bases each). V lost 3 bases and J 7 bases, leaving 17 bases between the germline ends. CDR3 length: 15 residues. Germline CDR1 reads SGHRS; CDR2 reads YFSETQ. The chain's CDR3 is CASSSVGGQGNEQFF. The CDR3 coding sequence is TGCGCCAGCAGCTCGGTAGGGGGGCAGGGGAATGAGCAGTTCTTC. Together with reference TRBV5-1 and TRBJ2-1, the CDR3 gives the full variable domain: KAGVTQTPRYLIKTRGQQVTLSCSPISGHRSVSWYQQTPGQGLQFLFEYFSETQRNKGNFPGRFSGRQFSNSRSEMNVSTLELGDSALYLCASSSVGGQGNEQFFGPGTRLTVL.

CDR3 DNA sequence: TGTGCCAGCAGTTCGGTCCCATACACTGAAGCTTTCTTT. Its translation is CASSSVPYTEAFF. This chain joins TRBV6-6 and TRBJ1-1; D is undetermined. Trimming pared 4 bases from V and 3 bases from J, leaving 9 bases between. The CDR3 is 13 amino acids. The germline gives CDR1 MNHNY, CDR2 SVGAGI (reference sequence).

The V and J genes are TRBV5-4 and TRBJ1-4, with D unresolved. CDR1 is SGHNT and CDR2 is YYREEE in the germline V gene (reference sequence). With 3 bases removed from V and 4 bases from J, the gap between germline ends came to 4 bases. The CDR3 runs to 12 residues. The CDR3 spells CASSSGNEKLFF. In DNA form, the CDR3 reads TGTGCCAGCAGCTCTGGTAATGAAAAACTGTTTTTT.

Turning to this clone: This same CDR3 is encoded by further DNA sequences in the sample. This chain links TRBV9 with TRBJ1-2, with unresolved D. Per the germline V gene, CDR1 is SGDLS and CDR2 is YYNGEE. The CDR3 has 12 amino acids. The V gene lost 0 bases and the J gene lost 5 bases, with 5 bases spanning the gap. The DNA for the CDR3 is TGTGCCAGCAGCGTAGACGGTTATGGCTACACCTTC. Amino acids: CASSVDGYGYTF.

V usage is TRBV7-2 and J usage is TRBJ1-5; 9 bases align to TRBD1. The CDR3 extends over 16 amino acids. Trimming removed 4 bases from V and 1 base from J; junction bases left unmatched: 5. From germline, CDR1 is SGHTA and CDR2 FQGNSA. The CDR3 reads CASSSTGGRSNQPQHF. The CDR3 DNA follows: TGTGCCAGCAGCTCAACAGGGGGCAGGAGCAATCAGCCCCAGCATTTT.

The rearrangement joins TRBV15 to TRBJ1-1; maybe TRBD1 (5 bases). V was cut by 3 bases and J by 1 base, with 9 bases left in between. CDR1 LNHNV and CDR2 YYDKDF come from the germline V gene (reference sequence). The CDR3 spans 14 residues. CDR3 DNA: TGTGCCACCAGCAGGGGGCGGGGGAACACTGAAGCTTTCTTT. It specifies CATSRGRGNTEAFF.

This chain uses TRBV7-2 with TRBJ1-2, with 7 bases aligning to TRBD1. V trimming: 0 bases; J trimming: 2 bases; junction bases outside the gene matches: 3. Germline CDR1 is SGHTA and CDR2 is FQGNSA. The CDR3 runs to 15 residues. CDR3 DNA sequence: TGTGCCAGCAGCTTAGCGCCAGGGGGGAACTATGGCTACACCTTC. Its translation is CASSLAPGGNYGYTF.

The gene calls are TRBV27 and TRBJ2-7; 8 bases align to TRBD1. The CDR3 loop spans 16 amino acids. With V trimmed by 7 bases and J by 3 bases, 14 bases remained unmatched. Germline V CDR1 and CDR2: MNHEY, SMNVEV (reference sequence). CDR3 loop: CASKGYTRDRHYEQYF. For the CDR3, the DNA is TGTGCCAGCAAAGGGTACACCCGGGACAGGCACTACGAGCAGTACTTC.

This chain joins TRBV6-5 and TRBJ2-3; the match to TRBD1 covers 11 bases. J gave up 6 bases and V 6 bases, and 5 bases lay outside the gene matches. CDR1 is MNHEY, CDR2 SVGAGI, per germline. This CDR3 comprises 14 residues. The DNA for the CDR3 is TGTGCCAGCAGCAGGACAGGGGGCAGGGATACGCAGTATTTT. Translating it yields CASSRTGGRDTQYF.

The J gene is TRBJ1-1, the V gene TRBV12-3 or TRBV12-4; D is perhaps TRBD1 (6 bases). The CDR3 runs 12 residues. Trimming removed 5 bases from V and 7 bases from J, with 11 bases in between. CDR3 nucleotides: TGTGCCAGCAGTGTACAGGGCTTTGAAGCTTTCTTT. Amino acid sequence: CASSVQGFEAFF.

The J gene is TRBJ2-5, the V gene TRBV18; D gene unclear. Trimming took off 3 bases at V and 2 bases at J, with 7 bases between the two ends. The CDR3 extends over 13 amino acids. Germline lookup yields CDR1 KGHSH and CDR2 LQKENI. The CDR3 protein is CASSPGSQETQYF. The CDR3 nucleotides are TGTGCCAGCTCACCGGGAAGTCAAGAGACCCAGTACTTC.

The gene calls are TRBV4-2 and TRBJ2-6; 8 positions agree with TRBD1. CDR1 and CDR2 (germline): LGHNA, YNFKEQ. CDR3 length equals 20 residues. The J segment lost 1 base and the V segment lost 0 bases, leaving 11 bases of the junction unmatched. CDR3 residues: CASSQDLGTGGFSGANVLTF. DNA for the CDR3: TGTGCCAGCAGCCAAGATCTAGGTACAGGGGGTTTTTCTGGGGCCAACGTCCTGACTTTC.

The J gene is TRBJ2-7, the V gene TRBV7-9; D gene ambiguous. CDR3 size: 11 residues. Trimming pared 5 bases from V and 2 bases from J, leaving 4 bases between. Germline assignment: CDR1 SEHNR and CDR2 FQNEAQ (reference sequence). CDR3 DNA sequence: TGTGCCAGCAGCCGGACCTACGAGCAGTACTTC. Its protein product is CASSRTYEQYF. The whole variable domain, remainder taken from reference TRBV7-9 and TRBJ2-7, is DTGVSQNPRHKITKRGQNVTFRCDPISEHNRLYWYRQTLGQGPEFLTYFQNEAQLEKSRLLSDRFSAERPKGSFSTLEIQRTEQGDSAMYLCASSRTYEQYFGPGTRLTVT.

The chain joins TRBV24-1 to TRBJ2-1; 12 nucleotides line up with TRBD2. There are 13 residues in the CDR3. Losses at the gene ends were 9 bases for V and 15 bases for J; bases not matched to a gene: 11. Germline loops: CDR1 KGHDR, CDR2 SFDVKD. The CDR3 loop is CATVLAGGVSGFF. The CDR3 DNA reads TGTGCCACCGTACTAGCGGGGGGTGTCTCGGGGTTCTTC.

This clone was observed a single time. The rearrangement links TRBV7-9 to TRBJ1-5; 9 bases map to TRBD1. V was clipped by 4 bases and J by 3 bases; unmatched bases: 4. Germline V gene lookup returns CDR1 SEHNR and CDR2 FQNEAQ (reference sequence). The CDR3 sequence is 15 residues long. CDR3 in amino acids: CASSSGDRANQPQHF. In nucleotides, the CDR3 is TGTGCCAGCAGCTCTGGGGACAGGGCCAATCAGCCCCAGCATTTT.

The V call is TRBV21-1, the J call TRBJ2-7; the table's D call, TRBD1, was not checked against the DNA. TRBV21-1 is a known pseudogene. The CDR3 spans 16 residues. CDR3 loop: CASSKEVSQKSYEQYF. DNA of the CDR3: TGTGCCAGCAGCAAAGAGGTCTCACAGAAGAGCTACGAGCAGTACTTC.

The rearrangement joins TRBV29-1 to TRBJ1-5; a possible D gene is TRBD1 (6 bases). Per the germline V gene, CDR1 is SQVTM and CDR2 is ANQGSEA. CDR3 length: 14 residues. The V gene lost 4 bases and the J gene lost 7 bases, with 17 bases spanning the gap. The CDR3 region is CSVGTTGLGQPQHF. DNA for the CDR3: TGCAGCGTTGGAACAACAGGGCTTGGGCAGCCCCAGCATTTT.

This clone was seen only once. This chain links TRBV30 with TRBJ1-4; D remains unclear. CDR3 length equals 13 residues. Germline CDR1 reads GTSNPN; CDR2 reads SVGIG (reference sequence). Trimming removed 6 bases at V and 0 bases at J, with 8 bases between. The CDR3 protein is CACWTSTNEKLFF. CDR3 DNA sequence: TGTGCCTGCTGGACTTCAACTAATGAAAAACTGTTTTTT.

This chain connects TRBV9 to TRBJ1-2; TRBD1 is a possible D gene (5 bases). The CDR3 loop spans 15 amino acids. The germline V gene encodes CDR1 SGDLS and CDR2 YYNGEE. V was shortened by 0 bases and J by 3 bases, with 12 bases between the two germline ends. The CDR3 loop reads CASSVDQGGYYGYTF. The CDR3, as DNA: TGTGCCAGCAGCGTAGACCAGGGAGGATACTATGGCTACACCTTC.

In DNA, the CDR3 is TGTGCCAGCAGTGAAATCCCAGGGAGGCGAGAGACCCAGTACTTC. It specifies CASSEIPGRRETQYF. The chain has TRBV6-1 and TRBJ2-5; possible D gene TRBD2, 6 bases. CDR3 length: 15 residues. Germline CDR1 reads MNHNS; CDR2 reads SASEGT. Trimming removed 2 bases at V and 4 bases at J, with 14 bases between.

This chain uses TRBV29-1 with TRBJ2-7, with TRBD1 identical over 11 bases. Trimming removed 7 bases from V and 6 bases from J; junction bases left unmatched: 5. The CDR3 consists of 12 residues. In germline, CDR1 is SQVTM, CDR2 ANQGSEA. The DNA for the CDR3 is TGCAGCGCGGGACAGGGGGTAGGCGAGCAGTACTTC. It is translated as CSAGQGVGEQYF.

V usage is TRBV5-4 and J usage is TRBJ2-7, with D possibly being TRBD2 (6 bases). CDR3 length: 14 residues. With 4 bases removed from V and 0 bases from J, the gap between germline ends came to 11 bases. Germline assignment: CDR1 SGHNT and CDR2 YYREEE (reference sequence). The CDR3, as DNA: TGTGCCAGCAGCCGCACGGGACTCTCCTACGAGCAGTACTTC. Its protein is CASSRTGLSYEQYF.

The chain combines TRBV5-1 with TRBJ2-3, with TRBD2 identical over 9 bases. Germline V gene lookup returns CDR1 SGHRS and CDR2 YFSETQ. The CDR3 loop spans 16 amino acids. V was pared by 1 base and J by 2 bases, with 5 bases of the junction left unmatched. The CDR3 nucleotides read TGCGCCAGCAGCTTGATGGGACTAGCCCCCACAGATACGCAGTATTTT. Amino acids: CASSLMGLAPTDTQYF.

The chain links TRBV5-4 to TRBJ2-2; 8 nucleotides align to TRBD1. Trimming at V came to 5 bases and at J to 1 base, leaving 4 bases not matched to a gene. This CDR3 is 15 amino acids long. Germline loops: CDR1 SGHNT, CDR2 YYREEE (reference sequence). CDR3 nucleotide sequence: TGTGCCAGCAGACCTGGACAGGGGAACACCGGGGAGCTGTTTTTT. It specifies CASRPGQGNTGELFF.